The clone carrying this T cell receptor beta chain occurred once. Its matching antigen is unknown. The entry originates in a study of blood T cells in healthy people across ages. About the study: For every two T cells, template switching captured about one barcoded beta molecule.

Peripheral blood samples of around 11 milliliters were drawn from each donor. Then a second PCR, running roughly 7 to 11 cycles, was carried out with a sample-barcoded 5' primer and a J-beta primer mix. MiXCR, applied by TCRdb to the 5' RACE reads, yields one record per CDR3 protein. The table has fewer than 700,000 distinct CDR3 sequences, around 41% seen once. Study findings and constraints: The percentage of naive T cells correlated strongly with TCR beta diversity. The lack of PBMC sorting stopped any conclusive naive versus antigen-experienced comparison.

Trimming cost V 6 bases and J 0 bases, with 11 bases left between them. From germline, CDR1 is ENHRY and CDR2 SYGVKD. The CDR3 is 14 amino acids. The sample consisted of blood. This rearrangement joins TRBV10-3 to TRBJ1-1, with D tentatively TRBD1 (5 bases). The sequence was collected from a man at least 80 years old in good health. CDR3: CAIRTGLLNTEAFF. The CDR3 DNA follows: TGTGCCATCAGGACGGGACTTCTGAACACTGAAGCTTTCTTT.